This entry concerns a single T cell receptor beta chain. Method: immunoSEQ multiplex PCR; TCRdb's copy keeps in-frame clones and lacks some. The sample records about 35,000 clones, more than 85% being singletons. This sample was included in a study of blood T cell repertoires in COVID-19. About the research overall: Spain, Italy and the United States supplied samples that represented acute and convalescent COVID-19.

The CDR3 is made up of 15 amino acids. V was clipped by 7 bases and J by 1 base, with 16 bases between them. Germline-derived CDR1 and CDR2 are SNHLY and FYNNEI. Sequenced: peripheral blood. This TCR was recovered from a man in his fifties with active COVID-19. V usage is TRBV2 and J usage is TRBJ2-5; D remains ambiguous. CDR3 protein: CASTPSRSGQETQYF. In DNA, the CDR3 is TGTGCCAGCACCCCGTCCCGGAGTGGCCAAGAGACCCAGTACTTC.